These 27 T cell receptor beta chains were sequenced from one sample in a study of STAT3 mutations in large granular lymphocyte leukemia. Study findings and constraints: Every T-cell large granular lymphocyte leukemia patient had at least one immunodominant TCR beta clonotype.

Method: immunoSEQ multiplex PCR; TCRdb's copy keeps in-frame clones and lacks some. The data contain approximately 25,000 clones, over 90% of them singletons. These receptors have no identified antigens. Sequenced input: peripheral blood mononuclear cells. These receptors were collected from a man aged 40-49 years with T-cell large granular lymphocyte leukemia. Some clones in this sample may be carry-over from other donors' samples.

The chain is built from TRBV29-1 and TRBJ1-3, with D hard to call. Per germline, CDR1 SQVTM and CDR2 ANQGSEA. The CDR3 totals 11 residues. The germline V and J ends were trimmed by 5 bases and 1 base, with 3 bases remaining between them. CDR3 DNA sequence: TGCAGCGTTATTTCTGGAAACACCATATATTTT. Translation: CSVISGNTIYF.

This clone was seen a handful of times. V gene TRBV30 combines with J gene TRBJ2-3; D not resolved. V lost 2 bases and J 8 bases, leaving 14 bases between the germline ends. There are 13 residues in the CDR3. Germline V lookup: CDR1 GTSNPN, CDR2 SVGIG (reference sequence). The CDR3 bases are TGTGCCTGGAGTATGACTCTTGGCGGTACGCAGTATTTT. It specifies CAWSMTLGGTQYF. The complete variable domain, with remaining parts taken from reference TRBV30 and TRBJ2-3, reads SQTIHQWPATLVQPVGSPLSLECTVEGTSNPNLYWYRQAAGRGLQLLFYSVGIGQISSEVPQNLSASRPQDRQFILSSKKLLLSDSGFYLCAWSMTLGGTQYFGPGTRLTVL.

This chain joins TRBV6-1 and TRBJ1-5; D uncertain. Trimming took off 2 bases at V and 3 bases at J, with 8 bases between the two ends. CDR1 is MNHNS and CDR2 is SASEGT in the germline V gene. The CDR3 sequence is 14 residues long. The CDR3 sequence is CASSEYGLNQPQHF. As DNA, the CDR3 is TGTGCCAGCAGTGAATATGGTCTCAATCAGCCCCAGCATTTT.

The chain couples TRBV18 to TRBJ2-6; the D is unclear. The V gene lost 2 bases and the J gene lost 2 bases, with 10 bases spanning the gap. Germline V gene sequence: CDR1 KGHSH, CDR2 LQKENI. The CDR3 loop spans 16 amino acids. CDR3 protein: CASSPSNRPGANVLTF. CDR3 nucleotides: TGTGCCAGCTCACCATCTAATAGACCTGGGGCCAACGTCCTGACTTTC.

The V and J genes are TRBV25-1 and TRBJ1-1; no reliable D call. V lost 4 bases to trimming and J lost 1 base, with 4 bases between them. Per germline, CDR1 MGHDK and CDR2 SYGVNS. This CDR3 is 12 amino acids long. The CDR3 reads CASSVQNTEAFF. The CDR3 region has the DNA TGTGCCAGCAGTGTTCAGAACACTGAAGCTTTCTTT.

V is TRBV10-3 and J is TRBJ1-6; 7 bases fit TRBD1. V lost 4 bases and J lost 10; bases outside the gene matches: 4. The CDR3 consists of 13 residues. From germline, CDR1 is ENHRY and CDR2 SYGVKD. The CDR3 region is CAISGQGRSPLHF. In DNA, the CDR3 is TGTGCCATCAGTGGACAGGGAAGGTCACCCCTCCACTTT.

J is TRBJ2-6 and V is TRBV9; maybe TRBD1 (5 bases). V lost 3 bases and J lost 1, with 8 bases in between. The CDR3 sequence is 15 residues long. The germline V gene encodes CDR1 SGDLS and CDR2 YYNGEE. The CDR3 nucleotides are TGTGCCAGCAGCGCATCAGGGTCTGGGGCCAACGTCCTGACTTTC. Its protein is CASSASGSGANVLTF.

The V gene is TRBV5-1, the J gene TRBJ2-5; D uncertain. CDR1 and CDR2 (germline): SGHRS, YFSETQ. V gave up 1 base and J gave up 1 base, with 11 bases separating them. This CDR3 spans 15 amino acids. The CDR3 here is CASSLTKASQETQYF. CDR3 nucleotide sequence: TGCGCCAGCAGCTTGACTAAAGCGAGCCAAGAGACCCAGTACTTC.

The V call is TRBV7-8, the J call TRBJ2-7, with D maybe TRBD2 (5 bases). CDR3 length: 10 amino acids. Germline V lookup: CDR1 SGHVS, CDR2 FQNEAQ. V shed 9 bases and J shed 6 bases, with 9 bases lying between them. In DNA form, the CDR3 reads TGTGCCAGTCGCGGGTCCGAGCAGTACTTC. This translates into CASRGSEQYF.

The V call is TRBV7-8, the J call TRBJ1-1; D ambiguous. V was pared by 2 bases and J by 9 bases, with 7 bases between. The CDR3 runs 11 residues. Germline V gene data show CDR1 as SGHVS and CDR2 as FQNEAQ. In DNA, the CDR3 is TGTGCCAGCAGCTTACCGTCCCAAGCTTTCTTT. Its protein is CASSLPSQAFF. Full variable domain (remainder filled in from reference TRBV7-8 and TRBJ1-1): GAGVSQSPRYKVAKRGQDVALRCDPISGHVSLFWYQQALGQGPEFLTYFQNEAQLDKSGLPSDRFFAERPEGSVSTLKIQRTQQEDSAVYLCASSLPSQAFFGQGTRLTVV.

The V call is TRBV28, the J call TRBJ1-1; D is ambiguous. Germline assignment: CDR1 MDHEN and CDR2 SYDVKM. The CDR3 is 13 amino acids. Trimming stripped 5 bases from V and 5 bases from J, with 12 bases between. The CDR3: CASSLQTRTEAFF. In DNA form, the CDR3 reads TGTGCCAGCAGTCTCCAGACCCGAACTGAAGCTTTCTTT. Full variable domain (rest looked up from reference TRBV28 and TRBJ1-1): DVKVTQSSRYLVKRTGEKVFLECVQDMDHENMFWYRQDPGLGLRLIYFSYDVKMKEKGDIPEGYSVSREKKERFSLILESASTNQTSMYLCASSLQTRTEAFFGQGTRLTVV.

The chain combines TRBV30 with TRBJ1-5, with 8 bases fitting TRBD1. The CDR3 totals 16 residues. After removal of 1 base from V and 0 bases from J, the junction contained 5 bases not matched to a gene. Per the germline V gene, CDR1 is GTSNPN and CDR2 is SVGIG (reference sequence). In nucleotides, the CDR3 is TGTGCCTGGAGTGGTGGGGACAGGTATAGCAATCAGCCCCAGCATTTT. It yields the protein CAWSGGDRYSNQPQHF. The variable domain in full, completed from reference TRBV30 and TRBJ1-5, reads SQTIHQWPATLVQPVGSPLSLECTVEGTSNPNLYWYRQAAGRGLQLLFYSVGIGQISSEVPQNLSASRPQDRQFILSSKKLLLSDSGFYLCAWSGGDRYSNQPQHFGDGTRLSIL.

This rearrangement joins TRBV6-5 to TRBJ2-7; TRBD1 might be the D (6 bases). The CDR3 is 13 residues long. The germline CDR1 and CDR2 sequences are MNHEY and SVGAGI. Trimming took off 5 bases at V and 5 bases at J, with 13 bases between the two ends. The CDR3 sequence is CASSGQGFHEQYF. DNA of the CDR3: TGTGCCAGCAGTGGTCAGGGGTTCCACGAGCAGTACTTC.

This chain links TRBV18 with TRBJ2-3; possibly TRBD1 or TRBD2 for D (6 bases each). Germline V gene sequence: CDR1 KGHSH, CDR2 LQKENI. Trimming removed 3 bases at V and 0 bases at J, with 10 bases between. The CDR3 totals 15 residues. CDR3 region: CASSPQGTSTDTQYF. The CDR3 DNA follows: TGTGCCAGCTCACCCCAGGGGACTAGCACAGATACGCAGTATTTT.

The rearrangement links TRBV27 to TRBJ1-5; 7 bases match TRBD1. V was clipped by 0 bases and J by 6 bases; unmatched bases: 11. CDR1 and CDR2 (germline): MNHEY, SMNVEV (reference sequence). The CDR3 length is 17 residues. CDR3 bases: TGTGCCAGCAGTTTATCGCCTGAGGGGGCGAGGATTCAGCCCCAGCATTTT. It translates to CASSLSPEGARIQPQHF.

DNA for the CDR3: TGTGCCAGCAGCCCTACCGGGACAGCCAACACCGGGGAGCTGTTTTTT. Translating it yields CASSPTGTANTGELFF. The chain links TRBV7-9 to TRBJ2-2; 7 bases are shared with TRBD1. This CDR3 contains 16 residues. Germline V gene lookup returns CDR1 SEHNR and CDR2 FQNEAQ (reference sequence). Losses at the gene ends were 5 bases for V and 2 bases for J; bases not matched to a gene: 8. Drawing the rest from reference TRBV7-9 and TRBJ2-2, the complete variable domain is DTGVSQNPRHKITKRGQNVTFRCDPISEHNRLYWYRQTLGQGPEFLTYFQNEAQLEKSRLLSDRFSAERPKGSFSTLEIQRTEQGDSAMYLCASSPTGTANTGELFFGEGSRLTVL.

J is TRBJ2-5 and V is TRBV5-1; TRBD1 agrees at 11 bases. This CDR3 is built from 14 residues. V shed 4 bases and J 4 bases; nucleotides not matched to a gene: 3. The germline V gene has CDR1 SGHRS and CDR2 YFSETQ. The CDR3 region is CASSDGTGGETQYF. CDR3 nucleotides: TGCGCCAGCAGCGACGGGACAGGGGGAGAGACCCAGTACTTC. Looking up the rest from reference TRBV5-1 and TRBJ2-5 gives the full variable domain: KAGVTQTPRYLIKTRGQQVTLSCSPISGHRSVSWYQQTPGQGLQFLFEYFSETQRNKGNFPGRFSGRQFSNSRSEMNVSTLELGDSALYLCASSDGTGGETQYFGPGTRLLVL.

This clone has only one observation. The CDR3 DNA reads TGTGCCAGCTCACAAAATGAGATAGGGGGCCGTTTAGGCTACACCTTC. This gives the protein CASSQNEIGGRLGYTF. This chain connects TRBV18 to TRBJ1-2; 7 bases line up with TRBD1. This CDR3 spans 16 amino acids. Germline assignment: CDR1 KGHSH and CDR2 LQKENI. The V gene end was trimmed by 4 bases and the J gene end by 8 bases; junction bases not matched to a gene: 16.

This clone was observed once. The chain is built from TRBV18 and TRBJ1-2; D is possibly TRBD1 (5 bases). The CDR3 has 16 residues. V was pared by 0 bases and J by 1 base, with 12 bases between. Germline V gives CDR1 KGHSH, CDR2 LQKENI. CDR3 nucleotide sequence: TGTGCCAGCTCACCACCGATGAGACAGCTTAACTATGGCTACACCTTC. Amino acids: CASSPPMRQLNYGYTF. The full variable domain, rest sourced from reference TRBV18 and TRBJ1-2, is NAGVMQNPRHLVRRRGQEARLRCSPMKGHSHVYWYRQLPEEGLKFMVYLQKENIIDESGMPKERFSAEFPKEGPSILRIQQVVRGDSAAYFCASSPPMRQLNYGYTFGSGTRLTVV.

This clone has a handful of counts. The chain combines TRBV29-1 with TRBJ1-2, with a tentative D call TRBD1 (5 bases). V was pared by 3 bases and J by 7 bases, with 9 bases between. The germline CDR1 and CDR2 sequences are SQVTM and ANQGSEA. The CDR3 loop spans 11 amino acids. The CDR3 DNA is TGCAGCGTTGAGGGGGGGGGTGGCTACACCTTC. This gives the protein CSVEGGGGYTF.

This clone was recorded once. The rearrangement links TRBV7-6 to TRBJ1-2, with TRBD1 matching 10 bases. The CDR3 totals 16 residues. Trimming cost V 2 bases and J 7 bases; bases outside gene matches: 10. Germline V lookup: CDR1 SGHVS, CDR2 FNYEAQ. CDR3 sequence reads: CASSLRPDRGTTGYTF. The CDR3 region has the DNA TGTGCCAGCAGCTTAAGGCCGGACAGGGGGACAACTGGCTACACCTTC. The variable domain in full, completed from reference TRBV7-6 and TRBJ1-2, reads GAGVSQSPRYKVTKRGQDVALRCDPISGHVSLYWYRQALGQGPEFLTYFNYEAQQDKSGLPNDRFSAERPEGSISTLTIQRTEQRDSAMYRCASSLRPDRGTTGYTFGSGTRLTVV.

This chain uses TRBV4-1 with TRBJ1-2; unclear D gene. The CDR3 extends over 13 amino acids. With 1 base removed from V and 6 bases from J, the gap between germline ends came to 9 bases. CDR1 is MGHRA, CDR2 YSYEKL, per germline. The CDR3 DNA reads TGCGCCAGCAGCCAAGTAAACACGGATGGCTACACCTTC. Translating gives CASSQVNTDGYTF.

The V and J genes are TRBV7-9 and TRBJ1-1; no definite D call. Trimming shortened V by 5 bases and J by 0 bases, and 7 bases separated the two germline ends. The CDR3 covers 13 residues. From germline, CDR1 is SEHNR and CDR2 FQNEAQ (reference sequence). This chain's CDR3 is CASSPRVNTEAFF. The CDR3 DNA reads TGTGCCAGCAGCCCACGGGTGAACACTGAAGCTTTCTTT. Full variable domain (remainder filled in from reference TRBV7-9 and TRBJ1-1): DTGVSQNPRHKITKRGQNVTFRCDPISEHNRLYWYRQTLGQGPEFLTYFQNEAQLEKSRLLSDRFSAERPKGSFSTLEIQRTEQGDSAMYLCASSPRVNTEAFFGQGTRLTVV.

CDR3 bases: TGCGCCAGCAGCCCCAGGGGGGCAGGGGGCAGTGGGACCCAGTACTTC. Its translation is CASSPRGAGGSGTQYF. This rearrangement joins TRBV4-3 to TRBJ2-5; 8 bases fit TRBD1. Losses at the gene ends were 4 bases for V and 7 bases for J; bases not matched to a gene: 14. From germline, CDR1 is LGHNA and CDR2 YSLEER. CDR3 length: 16 residues.

The chain is built from TRBV27 and TRBJ2-5, with 8 bases that match TRBD1. Losses at the gene ends were 11 bases for V and 3 bases for J; bases not matched to a gene: 8. Germline assignment: CDR1 MNHEY and CDR2 SMNVEV (reference sequence). The CDR3 has 13 residues. The CDR3 region has the DNA TGTGCCTGCACCGGGACAGGAAAAGAGACCCAGTACTTC. Its protein product is CACTGTGKETQYF.

The rearrangement joins TRBV2 to TRBJ2-2; 15 nucleotides line up with TRBD2. In germline, CDR1 is SNHLY, CDR2 FYNNEI. Losses at the gene ends were 5 bases for V and 7 bases for J; bases not matched to a gene: 8. CDR3 size: 17 residues. This CDR3 is CASSTGLAGGQGGELFF. Written as DNA, the CDR3 is TGTGCCAGCAGTACCGGACTAGCGGGGGGGCAGGGCGGGGAGCTGTTTTTT. The whole variable domain, filled in from reference TRBV2 and TRBJ2-2, reads EPEVTQTPSHQVTQMGQEVILRCVPISNHLYFYWYRQILGQKVEFLVSFYNNEISEKSEIFDDQFSVERPDGSNFTLKIRSTKLEDSAMYFCASSTGLAGGQGGELFFGEGSRLTVL.

The J gene is TRBJ2-7, the V gene TRBV7-2; D unresolved. V lost 4 bases, J lost 3 bases, and 7 bases lay in between. Germline V gene sequence: CDR1 SGHTA, CDR2 FQGNSA. This CDR3 is built from 12 residues. In DNA, the CDR3 is TGTGCCAGCAGCTCCAATCGCTACGAGCAGTACTTC. This translates into CASSSNRYEQYF.